This TCR beta chain derives from a study of vaccination effects on CD4 cells after COVID-19. Background on the study: Antigen-specific CD4+ T cells were first expanded with viral peptide pools by the ViraFEST assay and only then sequenced. The study, taken as a whole, reports: After vaccination, at late timepoints, clones induced by infection and by vaccine contracted markedly.

The CDR3 covers 13 residues. Per the germline V gene, CDR1 is SNHLY and CDR2 is FYNNEI. The V gene lost 6 bases and the J gene lost 4 bases, with 12 bases spanning the gap. Repertoires were generated with immunoSEQ multiplex PCR, while TCRdb's copy carries only in-frame clones and drops some. The sample yields around 40,000 clones, around 70% seen once. Concerning this clone itself: Its antigen is unidentified.

The culture ran for about 10 days, and then CD4+ T cells were isolated. All participants had two doses of either the BNT162b2 or mRNA-1273 vaccine. The study found no prior SARS-CoV-2 infection in the vaccine recipients, who tested negative for nucleocapsid antibodies. The sample here was CD4+ T cells from PBMCs cultured without peptide, taken after COVID-19 vaccination. The rearrangement joins TRBV2 to TRBJ1-2; perhaps TRBD1 as D (6 bases). This receptor was taken from a human donor who received a COVID-19 vaccine. The CDR3 DNA reads as TGTGCCAGCAGGGACAGATCGGTCTATGGCTACACCTTC. Protein sequence: CASRDRSVYGYTF. The full variable domain, completed using reference TRBV2 and TRBJ1-2, is EPEVTQTPSHQVTQMGQEVILRCVPISNHLYFYWYRQILGQKVEFLVSFYNNEISEKSEIFDDQFSVERPDGSNFTLKIRSTKLEDSAMYFCASRDRSVYGYTFGSGTRLTVV.